The 10 T cell receptor beta chains listed next were all sequenced from one sample in a study of blood T cell repertoires in COVID-19. Measured with immunoSEQ multiplex PCR; TCRdb has only the in-frame clones, and not every one. The table shows 90,000 to 100,000 clones, with 72% occurring only once. Input material: peripheral blood. These TCRs come from a woman in her sixties or seventies in a cohort sampled during active or convalescent COVID-19.

This chain links TRBV5-6 with TRBJ1-2; D is unresolved. The CDR3 covers 16 residues. V dropped 2 bases and J dropped 0 bases, with 14 bases sitting between them. Germline lookup yields CDR1 SGHDT and CDR2 YYEEEE. CDR3 DNA: TGTGCCAGCAGCTTTGGGAGTGGGTGGGCTAACTATGGCTACACCTTC. Its protein is CASSFGSGWANYGYTF.

The rearrangement uses TRBV27 and TRBJ2-7, with D uncertain. Trimming took 3 bases from V and 0 from J, leaving 12 bases between them. The CDR3 spans 15 residues. Germline CDR1 is MNHEY and CDR2 is SMNVEV (reference sequence). The CDR3 loop reads CASSFLFSSSYEQYF. CDR3 DNA: TGTGCCAGCAGTTTCTTATTTTCTAGCTCCTACGAGCAGTACTTC.

The chain is built from TRBV5-1 and TRBJ2-3; 9 nucleotides agree with TRBD2. Germline CDR1 reads SGHRS; CDR2 reads YFSETQ. The junction had 16 bases not matched to a gene; V was cut back by 4 bases and J by 1 base. The length of the CDR3 is 19 residues. CDR3 coding DNA: TGCGCCAGCAGCGGCGGGGTAGCGGGGGAAATACAGGGCACAGATACGCAGTATTTT. It encodes CASSGGVAGEIQGTDTQYF. Using reference TRBV5-1 and TRBJ2-3 for the parts outside the CDR3, the full variable domain is KAGVTQTPRYLIKTRGQQVTLSCSPISGHRSVSWYQQTPGQGLQFLFEYFSETQRNKGNFPGRFSGRQFSNSRSEMNVSTLELGDSALYLCASSGGVAGEIQGTDTQYFGPGTRLTVL.

The J gene is TRBJ2-3, the V gene TRBV7-3, with TRBD2 identical over 7 bases. The CDR3 sequence is 17 residues long. V shed 2 bases, J shed 6 bases, and the junction held 14 bases outside the gene matches. Germline lookup yields CDR1 SGHTA and CDR2 FQGTGA. CDR3 protein: CASSLDITGGRRDTQYF. In DNA form, the CDR3 reads TGTGCCAGCAGCTTAGATATTACGGGGGGACGCCGGGATACGCAGTATTTT. The whole variable domain, filled in from reference TRBV7-3 and TRBJ2-3, reads GAGVSQTPSNKVTEKGKYVELRCDPISGHTALYWYRQSLGQGPEFLIYFQGTGAADDSGLPNDRFFAVRPEGSVSTLKIQRTERGDSAVYLCASSLDITGGRRDTQYFGPGTRLTVL.

This sequence joins TRBV12-3 or TRBV12-4 and TRBJ2-7; D gene uncertain. The ends were cut back, 2 bases at V and 7 bases at J, with 12 bases in the middle. CDR3 length: 13 amino acids. The CDR3 DNA reads as TGTGCCAGCAGTTTATCATCGAAGCTAGAGCAGTACTTC. Translation: CASSLSSKLEQYF.

The chain couples TRBV11-2 to TRBJ2-7; 7 nucleotides agree with TRBD2. The CDR3 consists of 15 residues. V shed 1 base and J 2 bases; nucleotides not matched to a gene: 5. CDR1 and CDR2 (germline): SGHAT, FQNNGV. The CDR3 DNA reads as TGTGCCAGCAGCTTAGCGCTAGCGGTAGCCTACGAGCAGTACTTC. This codes for CASSLALAVAYEQYF.

The rearrangement links TRBV20-1 to TRBJ2-3; D might be TRBD1 (6 bases). There are 13 residues in the CDR3. Trimming removed 3 bases at V and 2 bases at J, with 9 bases between. CDR1 and CDR2 from the germline V gene are DFQATT and SNEGSKA (reference sequence). This chain's CDR3 is CSASRDNTDTQYF. In DNA form, the CDR3 reads TGCAGTGCTAGTAGGGACAACACAGATACGCAGTATTTT.

The rearrangement links TRBV5-1 to TRBJ2-3; 9 positions match TRBD1. This CDR3 spans 15 amino acids. Germline CDR1 is SGHRS and CDR2 is YFSETQ. Trimming cost V 4 bases and J 6 bases; bases outside gene matches: 9. The CDR3 region has the DNA TGCGCCAGCAGCGGGGCACAGGGGGCGCGGGATACGCAGTATTTT. Translating it yields CASSGAQGARDTQYF.

This clone came up once. The V call is TRBV4-1, the J call TRBJ2-1; 12 positions match TRBD1. This CDR3 region has 16 residues. With 5 bases clipped from V and 9 bases from J, the junction kept 11 bases outside the gene matches. CDR1 MGHRA and CDR2 YSYEKL come from the germline V gene. The CDR3 reads CASSSSGQGARGEQFF. The CDR3 DNA is TGCGCCAGCAGCTCATCGGGACAGGGGGCGCGGGGTGAGCAGTTCTTC.

The chain has TRBV5-1 and TRBJ1-1; no firm D call. The CDR3 covers 15 residues. Germline V gene sequence: CDR1 SGHRS, CDR2 YFSETQ. V was clipped by 4 bases and J by 1 base, with 14 bases between them. The DNA for the CDR3 is TGCGCCAGCAGCAAACCAATGACGGGGAACACTGAAGCTTTCTTT. Translated, it gives CASSKPMTGNTEAFF.